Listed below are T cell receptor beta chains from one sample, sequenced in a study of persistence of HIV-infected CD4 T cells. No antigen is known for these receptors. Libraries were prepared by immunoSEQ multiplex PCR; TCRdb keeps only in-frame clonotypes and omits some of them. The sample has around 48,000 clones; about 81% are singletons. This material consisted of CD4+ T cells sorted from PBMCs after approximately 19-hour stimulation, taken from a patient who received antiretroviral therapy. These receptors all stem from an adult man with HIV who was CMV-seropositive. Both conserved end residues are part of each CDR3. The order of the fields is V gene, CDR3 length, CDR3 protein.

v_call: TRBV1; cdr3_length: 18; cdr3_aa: CTSSQCMLGGPTNEKLFF
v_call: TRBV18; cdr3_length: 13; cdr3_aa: CASSPGLNEKLFF
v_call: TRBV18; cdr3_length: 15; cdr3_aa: CASSPRMGGEYEQYF
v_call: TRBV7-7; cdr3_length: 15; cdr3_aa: CASSEIAGIENEQFF
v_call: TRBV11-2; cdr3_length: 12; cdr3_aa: CASSFSPLEQFF
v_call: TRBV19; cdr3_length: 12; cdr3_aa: CASSIRTYGYTF
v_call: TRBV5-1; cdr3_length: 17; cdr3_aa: CASSSSTGDRANSPLHF
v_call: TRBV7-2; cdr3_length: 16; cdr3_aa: CASSLEGRTTNEKLFF
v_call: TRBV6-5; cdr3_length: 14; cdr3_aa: CASSITQGNQPQHF
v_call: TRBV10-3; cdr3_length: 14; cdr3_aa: CAISEGRSQETQYF
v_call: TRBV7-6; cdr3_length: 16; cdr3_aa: CASSLEFPGSTDTQYF
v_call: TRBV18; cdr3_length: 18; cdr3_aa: CASSPRPSGQGVTYEQYF
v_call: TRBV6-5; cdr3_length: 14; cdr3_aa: CASSSLTYTGELFF
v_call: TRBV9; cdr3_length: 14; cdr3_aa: CASSVANGQETQYF
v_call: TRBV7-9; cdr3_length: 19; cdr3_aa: CASSLARSTGVTSGNTIYF
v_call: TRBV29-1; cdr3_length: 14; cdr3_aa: CSVVGPRGRNEQFF
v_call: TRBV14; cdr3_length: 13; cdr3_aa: CASSRRGSYGYTF
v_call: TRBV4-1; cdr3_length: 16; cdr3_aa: CASSQERGRGYNEQFF
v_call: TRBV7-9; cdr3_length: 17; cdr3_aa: CASSLADSVYSNQPQHF
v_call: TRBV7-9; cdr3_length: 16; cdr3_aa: CASSGTDRERWYEQYF
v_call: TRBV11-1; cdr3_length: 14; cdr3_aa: CASSRDRDSYEQYF
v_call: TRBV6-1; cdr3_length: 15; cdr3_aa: CASSEALGAGNTIYF
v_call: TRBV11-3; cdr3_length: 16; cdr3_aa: CASSFSETSNTGELFF
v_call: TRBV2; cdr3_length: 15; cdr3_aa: CASSALTGKLSPLHF
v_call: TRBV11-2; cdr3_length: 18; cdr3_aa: CASSLGPTGGVGSQPQHF
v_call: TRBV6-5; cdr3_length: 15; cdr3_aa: CASRPPQGSSYGYTF
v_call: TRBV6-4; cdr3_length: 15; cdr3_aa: CASRGTDSRNTEAFF
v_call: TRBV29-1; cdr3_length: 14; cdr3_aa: CSVDRKSAGTEAFF
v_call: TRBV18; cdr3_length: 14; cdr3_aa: CASSPQQREETQYF
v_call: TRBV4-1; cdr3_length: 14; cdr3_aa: CASSQGDGGNTIYF
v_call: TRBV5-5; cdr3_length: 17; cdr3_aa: CASSLMGLAYSYNEQFF
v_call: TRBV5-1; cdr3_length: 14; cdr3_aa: CASSLVSPSGEQYF
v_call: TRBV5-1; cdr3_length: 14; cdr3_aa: CASRTGASGNTIYF
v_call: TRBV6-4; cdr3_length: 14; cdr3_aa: CASRTGGIGEKLFF
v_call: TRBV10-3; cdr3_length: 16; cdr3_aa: CAISASSGTAYNEQFF
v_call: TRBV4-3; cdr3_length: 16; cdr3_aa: CASSQGGGTLNTEAFF
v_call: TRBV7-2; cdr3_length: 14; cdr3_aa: CASSPGGSNQPQHF
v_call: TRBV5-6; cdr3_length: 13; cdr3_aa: CASTAPGRNEQFF
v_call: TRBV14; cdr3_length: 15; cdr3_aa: CASSQVDRATYEQYF
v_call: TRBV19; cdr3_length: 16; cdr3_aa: CASSMGLGYSNQPQHF
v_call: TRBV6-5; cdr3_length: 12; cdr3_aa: CASRQGHTEAFF
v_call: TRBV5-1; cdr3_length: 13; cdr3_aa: CASSLGQNYEQYF
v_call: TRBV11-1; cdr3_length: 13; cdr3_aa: CASSFQVNSPLHF
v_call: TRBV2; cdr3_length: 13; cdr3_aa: CASGTGVGNTIYF
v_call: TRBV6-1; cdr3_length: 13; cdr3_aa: CASTRTGATEAFF